One T cell receptor (beta chain) is described in this entry. This record comes from a study of blood T cell repertoires in COVID-19. Study-wide background: COVID-19 samples, acute and convalescent, were from the United States, Italy and Spain. In each case, the material was cDNA or gDNA derived from T cells, B-cell-depleted T cells, or PBMCs.

In the authors' methods: Estimation of nucleated cell counts relied on the amplification of reference gene primers. Using immunoSEQ multiplex PCR, the repertoire was profiled, and TCRdb retains in-frame clones only, with some absent. The DNA was the basis for D and trimming; V, J and clone size are from that table. The table has 65,000 or so clones, about 83% seen once; the top ten hold about 25%. V was pared by 5 bases and J by 4 bases, with 7 bases of the junction left unmatched. Germline loops: CDR1 SGHTA, CDR2 FQGTGA. This CDR3 spans 14 amino acids. This rearrangement joins TRBV7-3 to TRBJ1-1; TRBD1 agrees at 7 bases. Sequenced material: peripheral blood. This receptor was obtained from a human donor in a cohort sampled during active COVID-19. As DNA, the CDR3 is TGTGCCAGCAGCCGACAGGGAGGTGGCACTGAAGCTTTCTTT. This encodes CASSRQGGGTEAFF.